This T cell receptor beta chain was captured in a study of metastatic and nonmetastatic thyroid tumors. Looking at the study overall: Comparison of repertoires was carried out across blood and tumor or nodule tissue from malignant and benign thyroid patients.

The authors' processing: Differences in CDR3 between clinicopathological groups were drawn on to build a classifier intended to discriminate distant-metastatic papillary thyroid cancer patients. TCRdb reprocessed the PCR reads using MiXCR. For this entry, the V and J calls and clone size follow TCRdb and not the study's own pipeline. The sample lists about 15,000 clones; about a quarter were seen once. V was clipped by 5 bases and J by 5 bases, with 18 bases between them. CDR1 is SGHNT and CDR2 is YENEEA in the germline V gene. This CDR3 has 15 residues. Study-wide results and caveats: Reports indicated that malignant thyroid tumors showed significantly higher TCR beta diversity than benign nodules did, in blood and tumor.

Nobody among the patients had been given any treatment before thyroid surgery. To note about this clone: Its cognate antigen is unknown.

The TCR sequence derives from a female donor with papillary thyroid cancer or a benign thyroid nodule (not recorded which). Some clones in this sample may be carry-over from other donors' samples. This sequence joins TRBV11-3 and TRBJ1-1, with a tentative D call TRBD1 (6 bases). Material: adjacent normal tissue. CDR3 sequence: CASSPEDMGHTEAFF. The CDR3 DNA is TGTGCCAGCAGCCCCGAAGACATGGGACATACTGAAGCTTTCTTT.